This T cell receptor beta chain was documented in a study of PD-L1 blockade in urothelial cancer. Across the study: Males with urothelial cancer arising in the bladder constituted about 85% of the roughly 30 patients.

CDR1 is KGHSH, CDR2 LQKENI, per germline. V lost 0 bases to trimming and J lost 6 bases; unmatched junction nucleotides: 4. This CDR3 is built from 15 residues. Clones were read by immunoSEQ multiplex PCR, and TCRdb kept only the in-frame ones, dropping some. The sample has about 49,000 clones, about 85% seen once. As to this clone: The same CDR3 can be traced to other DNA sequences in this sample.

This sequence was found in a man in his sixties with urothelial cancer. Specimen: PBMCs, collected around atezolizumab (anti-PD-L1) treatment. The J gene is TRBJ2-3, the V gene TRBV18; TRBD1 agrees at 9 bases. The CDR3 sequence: CASSPPYRGPDTQYF. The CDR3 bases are TGTGCCAGCTCACCACCATACAGGGGGCCCGATACGCAGTATTTT.